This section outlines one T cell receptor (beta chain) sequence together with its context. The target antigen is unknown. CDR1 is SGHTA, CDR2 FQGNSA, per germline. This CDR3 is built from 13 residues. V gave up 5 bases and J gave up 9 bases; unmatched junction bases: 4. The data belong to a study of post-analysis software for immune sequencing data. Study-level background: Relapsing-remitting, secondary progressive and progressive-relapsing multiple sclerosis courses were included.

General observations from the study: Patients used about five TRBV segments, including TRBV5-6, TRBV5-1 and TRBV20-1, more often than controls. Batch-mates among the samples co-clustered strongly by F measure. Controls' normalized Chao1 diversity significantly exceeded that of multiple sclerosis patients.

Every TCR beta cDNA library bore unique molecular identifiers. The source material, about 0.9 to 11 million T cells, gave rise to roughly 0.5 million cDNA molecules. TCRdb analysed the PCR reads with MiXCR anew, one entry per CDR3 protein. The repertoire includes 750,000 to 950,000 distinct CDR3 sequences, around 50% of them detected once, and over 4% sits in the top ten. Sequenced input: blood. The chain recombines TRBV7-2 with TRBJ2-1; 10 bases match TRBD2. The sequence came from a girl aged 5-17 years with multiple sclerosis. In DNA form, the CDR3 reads TGTGCCAGCAGCAATGTAGCGGGAGGTGAGCAGTTCTTC. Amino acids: CASSNVAGGEQFF.